One and the same sample provided the 6 T cell receptor beta chains below, sequenced in a study of blood T cell repertoires in COVID-19. Repertoires were generated with immunoSEQ multiplex PCR, while TCRdb's copy carries only in-frame clones and drops some. The data contain hundreds of thousands of clones, 89% of them singletons. Specimen: peripheral blood. The source of these receptors is a woman aged 25-40 years with COVID-19, enrolled during active disease.

This rearrangement joins TRBV19 to TRBJ2-3; TRBD1 is a possible D gene (5 bases). CDR1 and CDR2 (germline): LNHDA, SQIVND (reference sequence). Trimming took off 6 bases at V and 3 bases at J, with 16 bases between the two ends. The CDR3 contains 15 residues. CDR3 sequence: CASSVASTATDTQYF. The DNA of the CDR3 is TGTGCCAGTAGCGTCGCGTCGACAGCTACAGATACGCAGTATTTT.

V is TRBV2 and J is TRBJ1-2, with a weak D call TRBD1 (6 bases). The CDR3 is 15 amino acids. Trimming removed 4 bases from V and 6 bases from J, with 18 bases in between. Germline V gene data show CDR1 as SNHLY and CDR2 as FYNNEI. CDR3 sequence reads: CASSVRLAGDNGYTF. For the CDR3, the DNA is TGTGCCAGCAGTGTTCGTCTGGCAGGGGACAATGGCTACACCTTC.

The chain links TRBV6-4 to TRBJ1-6; 9 nucleotides line up with TRBD1. Losses at the gene ends were 6 bases for V and 17 bases for J; bases not matched to a gene: 11. This CDR3 region has 13 residues. Germline loops: CDR1 MRHNA, CDR2 SNTAGT. The CDR3 sequence is CASRGTGPPLFHF. The CDR3 DNA sequence: TGTGCCAGCAGAGGGACAGGGCCTCCTCTTTTCCACTTT.

This chain uses TRBV11-3 with TRBJ2-1, with 10 positions matching TRBD1. V trimming: 3 bases; J trimming: 9 bases; junction bases outside the gene matches: 8. The germline gives CDR1 SGHNT, CDR2 YENEEA. The CDR3 contains 15 residues. The CDR3 DNA is TGTGCCAGCAGCTTTGAAGGGACAGGGGCCTCTGAGCAGTTCTTC. Protein: CASSFEGTGASEQFF. Drawing the rest from reference TRBV11-3 and TRBJ2-1, the complete variable domain is EAGVVQSPRYKIIEKKQPVAFWCNPISGHNTLYWYLQNLGQGPELLIRYENEEAVDDSQLPKDRFSAERLKGVDSTLKIQPAELGDSAVYLCASSFEGTGASEQFFGPGTRLTVL.

The chain carries TRBV7-9 and TRBJ1-2; no definite D call. Germline V gene sequence: CDR1 SEHNR, CDR2 FQNEAQ (reference sequence). There are 12 residues in the CDR3. Trimming pared 5 bases from V and 5 bases from J, leaving 9 bases between. DNA of the CDR3: TGTGCCAGCAGCCAAGAGTTATATGGCTACACCTTC. It specifies CASSQELYGYTF. The full variable domain, in which reference TRBV7-9 and TRBJ1-2 provide the parts outside the CDR3, is DTGVSQNPRHKITKRGQNVTFRCDPISEHNRLYWYRQTLGQGPEFLTYFQNEAQLEKSRLLSDRFSAERPKGSFSTLEIQRTEQGDSAMYLCASSQELYGYTFGSGTRLTVV.

This chain links TRBV7-2 with TRBJ1-1, with TRBD1 matching 10 bases. V dropped 4 bases and J dropped 0; count of bases not matched to a gene: 5. This CDR3 spans 16 amino acids. Germline CDR1 and CDR2: SGHTA and FQGNSA. Here the CDR3 DNA reads TGTGCCAGCAGCTCACGGACAGGGGGGCTGAACACTGAAGCTTTCTTT. Translation: CASSSRTGGLNTEAFF.